This T cell receptor beta chain came from a study of T cells after posttransplantation cyclophosphamide. Study-level findings and limits: Later blood repertoires were often dominated by clones from the donor CD8+ memory compartment.

The data were produced by immunoSEQ multiplex PCR, yet TCRdb's version contains in-frame clones alone and is incomplete. Singletons are absent from the sample, which has 30,000 or so clones. Per germline, CDR1 LNHDA and CDR2 SQIVND (reference sequence). V gave up 6 bases and J gave up 10 bases; unmatched junction bases: 12. The CDR3 length is 15 residues. This clone has at least ten counts. Its target is unknown. This related bone marrow graft donor gave peripheral blood on the day of marrow donation. This rearrangement joins TRBV19 to TRBJ2-1; TRBD2 matches at 10 bases. The receptor was isolated from a woman aged 25 to 39 in good health and a related stem cell transplant donor. The specimen sequenced was PBMCs. CDR3 sequence: CASSRWTSGESEQFF. The DNA for the CDR3 is TGTGCCAGTAGCCGCTGGACTAGCGGAGAGTCCGAGCAGTTCTTC.